The rows below give T cell receptor beta chains drawn from one sample of a study of shared clonotypes between healthy human individuals. TCRdb keeps only in-frame clones here, not all; method: immunoSEQ multiplex PCR. This table holds millions of clones, about 95% found once. Material for sequencing was naive CD8+ T cells sorted from blood. These receptor sequences come from a man between 18 and 35 years old in good health. The conserved cysteine and the conserved F or W are not part of the CDR3 here. Each record gives: V gene, CDR3 protein.

v_call: TRBV5-6; cdr3_aa: ASSLAKRGAHYEQY
v_call: TRBV7-9; cdr3_aa: ASSSRTGRDTGELF
v_call: TRBV6-1; cdr3_aa: ASSESGDTGYEQY
v_call: TRBV13; cdr3_aa: ASSLVREGTANSPLH
v_call: TRBV4-1; cdr3_aa: ASSPRASGSLTDTQY
v_call: TRBV6-5; cdr3_aa: ASSFNGRAADIQY
v_call: TRBV27; cdr3_aa: ASSPLATPSALTDTQY
v_call: TRBV27; cdr3_aa: ASSFSPYEQY
v_call: TRBV7-9; cdr3_aa: ASYGNTIY
v_call: TRBV10-3; cdr3_aa: AISEPGQGSYEQY
v_call: TRBV27; cdr3_aa: ASSLRGLSDTIY
v_call: TRBV7-8; cdr3_aa: ASSSGLAVNTGELF
v_call: TRBV27; cdr3_aa: ASSLGQGGTEAF
v_call: TRBV10-3; cdr3_aa: AISPGLAGDEQF
v_call: TRBV10-1; cdr3_aa: ASRDGQAGPHSPLH
v_call: TRBV7-7; cdr3_aa: ASSLDRTGFHEQY
v_call: TRBV6-5; cdr3_aa: ASSETGNGQPQH
v_call: TRBV7-9; cdr3_aa: ASSHPGLAGGPAFF
v_call: TRBV4-1; cdr3_aa: ASSQYIGNYEQY
v_call: TRBV5-1; cdr3_aa: ASSGTGTGFYEQY
v_call: TRBV4-1; cdr3_aa: ASSQPSSGTANTEAF
v_call: TRBV6-1; cdr3_aa: ASSEARTAVGPLH
v_call: TRBV28; cdr3_aa: ASSFSGDTGELF
v_call: TRBV21-1; cdr3_aa: ASRIQPQH
v_call: TRBV6-1; cdr3_aa: ASSLSRGGQETQY
v_call: TRBV9; cdr3_aa: ASSPSTGGGNTIY
v_call: TRBV6-1; cdr3_aa: ASSEGGFSRLPSGYT
v_call: TRBV5-8; cdr3_aa: ASSLGGGRIGSPLH
v_call: TRBV7-9; cdr3_aa: ASSGRQGAEEKLF
v_call: TRBV5-6; cdr3_aa: ASSTHDSVDEQY
v_call: TRBV28; cdr3_aa: ASSLPPTSGGAGMDEQF
v_call: TRBV5-1; cdr3_aa: ASSLLGGDEQF
v_call: TRBV4-2; cdr3_aa: ASSQSDSSYEQY
v_call: TRBV29-1; cdr3_aa: SVEIGEGYT
v_call: TRBV25-1; cdr3_aa: ASRRGPEQF
v_call: TRBV10-3; cdr3_aa: AISGDRSNYGYT
v_call: TRBV9; cdr3_aa: ASSVSSGLAGSYTGELF
v_call: TRBV4-1; cdr3_aa: ASSQGQGVEQY
v_call: TRBV28; cdr3_aa: ASSLIPDRAF
v_call: TRBV7-8; cdr3_aa: ASSLVAVNQPQH
v_call: TRBV10-3; cdr3_aa: AKRREVTDTQY
v_call: TRBV4-2; cdr3_aa: ASSQERAGDEQF
v_call: TRBV7-8; cdr3_aa: ASSLATDSYNSPLH
v_call: TRBV11-2; cdr3_aa: ASSQKWGARDYGYT
v_call: TRBV6-1; cdr3_aa: ASSETRQGLYYEQY
v_call: TRBV6-5; cdr3_aa: ASNPLAGGELF
v_call: TRBV18; cdr3_aa: ASSPPTGGGPTEAF
v_call: TRBV13; cdr3_aa: ASSLEGSREVEQF
v_call: TRBV27; cdr3_aa: ASSLYVGGNYNEQF
v_call: TRBV27; cdr3_aa: ASSLDPGSEQY
v_call: TRBV5-5; cdr3_aa: ASSFYVTGASYEQY
v_call: TRBV7-9; cdr3_aa: ASSDMAILAGIVDEQF